This T cell receptor (beta chain) was profiled in a study of T cell changes during pregnancy in multiple sclerosis. The protocol was immunoSEQ multiplex PCR, while the TCRdb copy is restricted to in-frame clones and leaves out a portion. This sample has about 52,000 clones, with about 90% found just once. CDR1 is SGHNT and CDR2 is YENEEA in the germline V gene. V lost 5 bases to trimming and J lost 0 bases, with 11 bases between them. The CDR3 is 14 amino acids. Sample: CD4+ T cells from peripheral blood mononuclear cells, taken after pregnancy. The gene calls are TRBV11-3 and TRBJ2-7, with a tentative D call TRBD1 (6 bases). The sequence was collected from a female donor in good health, enrolled as a control in a pregnancy study. CDR3 sequence (DNA): TGTGCCAGCAGCCCAACAGGGCTCTCCTACGAGCAGTACTTC. Its protein is CASSPTGLSYEQYF.